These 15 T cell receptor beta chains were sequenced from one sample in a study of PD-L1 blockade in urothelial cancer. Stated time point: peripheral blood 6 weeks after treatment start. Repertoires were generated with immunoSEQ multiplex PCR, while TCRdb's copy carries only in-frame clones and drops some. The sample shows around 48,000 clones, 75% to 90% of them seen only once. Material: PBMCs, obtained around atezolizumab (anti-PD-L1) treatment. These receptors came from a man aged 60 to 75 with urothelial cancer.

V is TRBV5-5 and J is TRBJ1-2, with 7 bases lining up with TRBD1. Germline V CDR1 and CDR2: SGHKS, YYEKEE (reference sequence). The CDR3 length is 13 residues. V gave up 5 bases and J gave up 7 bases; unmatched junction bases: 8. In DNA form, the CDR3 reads TGTGCCAGCAGTTTGAACAGGGGTAGTGGCTACACCTTC. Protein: CASSLNRGSGYTF.

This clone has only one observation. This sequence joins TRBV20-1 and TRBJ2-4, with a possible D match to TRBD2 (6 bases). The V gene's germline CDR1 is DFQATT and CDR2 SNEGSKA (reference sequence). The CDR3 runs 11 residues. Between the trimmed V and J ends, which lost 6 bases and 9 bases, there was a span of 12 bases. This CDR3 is CSAVGGAIQYF. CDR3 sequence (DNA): TGCAGTGCCGTGGGGGGAGCCATTCAGTACTTC.

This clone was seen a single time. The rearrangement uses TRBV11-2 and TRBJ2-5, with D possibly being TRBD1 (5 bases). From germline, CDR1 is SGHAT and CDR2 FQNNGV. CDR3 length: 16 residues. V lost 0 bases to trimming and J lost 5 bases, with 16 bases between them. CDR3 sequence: CASSLEFGAGLETQYF. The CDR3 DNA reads TGTGCCAGCAGCTTAGAGTTTGGGGCAGGCCTGGAGACCCAGTACTTC. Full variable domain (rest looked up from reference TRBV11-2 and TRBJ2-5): EAGVAQSPRYKIIEKRQSVAFWCNPISGHATLYWYQQILGQGPKLLIQFQNNGVVDDSQLPKDRFSAERLKGVDSTLKIQPAKLEDSAVYLCASSLEFGAGLETQYFGPGTRLLVL.

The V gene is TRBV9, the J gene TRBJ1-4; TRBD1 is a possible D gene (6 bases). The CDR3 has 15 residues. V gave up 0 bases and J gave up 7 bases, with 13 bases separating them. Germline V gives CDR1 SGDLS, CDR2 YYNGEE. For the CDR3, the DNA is TGTGCCAGCAGCGTAGATTTCGGGACAAGTGAAAAACTGTTTTTT. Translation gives CASSVDFGTSEKLFF.

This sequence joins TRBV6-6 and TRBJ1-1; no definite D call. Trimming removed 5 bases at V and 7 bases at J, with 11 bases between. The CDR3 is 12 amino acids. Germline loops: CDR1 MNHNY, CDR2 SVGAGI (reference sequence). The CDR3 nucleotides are TGTGCCAGCAGTCCGAGACAAGATGAAGCTTTCTTT. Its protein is CASSPRQDEAFF.

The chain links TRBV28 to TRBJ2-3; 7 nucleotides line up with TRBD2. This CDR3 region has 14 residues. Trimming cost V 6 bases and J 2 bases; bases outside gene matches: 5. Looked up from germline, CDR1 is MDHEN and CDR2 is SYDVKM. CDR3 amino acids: CASRGGTATDTQYF. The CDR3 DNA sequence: TGTGCCAGCAGGGGAGGGACGGCCACAGATACGCAGTATTTT. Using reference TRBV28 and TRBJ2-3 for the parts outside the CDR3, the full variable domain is DVKVTQSSRYLVKRTGEKVFLECVQDMDHENMFWYRQDPGLGLRLIYFSYDVKMKEKGDIPEGYSVSREKKERFSLILESASTNQTSMYLCASRGGTATDTQYFGPGTRLTVL.

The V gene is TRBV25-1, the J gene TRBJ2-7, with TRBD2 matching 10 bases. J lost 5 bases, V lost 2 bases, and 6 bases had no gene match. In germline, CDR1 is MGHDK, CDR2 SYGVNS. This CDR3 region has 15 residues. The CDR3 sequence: CASSEHRLAGDEQYF. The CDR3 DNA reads TGTGCCAGCAGTGAACATCGGCTAGCGGGGGACGAGCAGTACTTC.

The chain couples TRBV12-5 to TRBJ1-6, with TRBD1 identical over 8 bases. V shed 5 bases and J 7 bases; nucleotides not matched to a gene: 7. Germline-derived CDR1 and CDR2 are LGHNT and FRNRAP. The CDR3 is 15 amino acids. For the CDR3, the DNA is TGTGCTAGTGGTGGACAGGGAGGAGGCAATTCACCCCTCCACTTT. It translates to CASGGQGGGNSPLHF.

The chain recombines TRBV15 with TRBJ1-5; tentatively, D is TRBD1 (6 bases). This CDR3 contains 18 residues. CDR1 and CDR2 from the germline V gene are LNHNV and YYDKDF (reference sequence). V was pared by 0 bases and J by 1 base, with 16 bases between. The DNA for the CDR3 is TGTGCCACCAGCAGAGATGGGTGGTCGGGACAAAGCAATCAGCCCCAGCATTTT. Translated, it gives CATSRDGWSGQSNQPQHF. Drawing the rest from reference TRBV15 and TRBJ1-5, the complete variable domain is DAMVIQNPRYQVTQFGKPVTLSCSQTLNHNVMYWYQQKSSQAPKLLFHYYDKDFNNEADTPDNFQSRRPNTSFCFLDIRSPGLGDTAMYLCATSRDGWSGQSNQPQHFGDGTRLSIL.

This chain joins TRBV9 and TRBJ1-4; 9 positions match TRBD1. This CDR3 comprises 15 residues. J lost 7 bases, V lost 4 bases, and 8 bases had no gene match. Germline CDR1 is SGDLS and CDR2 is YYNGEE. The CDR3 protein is CASSLEDRGFEKLFF. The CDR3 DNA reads TGTGCCAGCAGCCTAGAAGACAGGGGGTTTGAAAAACTGTTTTTT.

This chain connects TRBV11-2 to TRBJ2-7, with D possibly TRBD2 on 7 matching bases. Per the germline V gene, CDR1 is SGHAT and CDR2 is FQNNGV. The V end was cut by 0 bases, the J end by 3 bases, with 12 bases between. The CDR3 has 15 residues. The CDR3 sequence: CASSLDHGGHYEQYF. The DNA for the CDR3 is TGTGCCAGCAGCTTAGATCACGGGGGGCACTACGAGCAGTACTTC.

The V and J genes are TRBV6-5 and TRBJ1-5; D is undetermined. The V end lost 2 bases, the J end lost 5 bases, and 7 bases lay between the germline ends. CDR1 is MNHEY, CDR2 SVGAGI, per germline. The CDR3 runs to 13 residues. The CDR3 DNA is TGTGCCAGCAGTTACGACGGAGATCAGCCCCAGCATTTT. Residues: CASSYDGDQPQHF.

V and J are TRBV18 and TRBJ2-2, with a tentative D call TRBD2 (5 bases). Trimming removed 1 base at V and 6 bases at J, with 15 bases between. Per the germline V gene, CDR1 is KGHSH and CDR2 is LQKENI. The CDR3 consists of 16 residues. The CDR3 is CASSPLTGISAGELFF. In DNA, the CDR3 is TGTGCCAGCTCACCACTTACGGGGATTAGTGCCGGGGAGCTGTTTTTT.

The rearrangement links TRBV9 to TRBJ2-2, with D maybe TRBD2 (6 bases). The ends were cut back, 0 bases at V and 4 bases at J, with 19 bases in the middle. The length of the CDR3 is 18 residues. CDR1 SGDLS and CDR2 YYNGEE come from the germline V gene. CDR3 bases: TGTGCCAGCAGCGTAGTTCCCATTGCGGGAAGGGGCACCGGGGAGCTGTTTTTT. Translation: CASSVVPIAGRGTGELFF.

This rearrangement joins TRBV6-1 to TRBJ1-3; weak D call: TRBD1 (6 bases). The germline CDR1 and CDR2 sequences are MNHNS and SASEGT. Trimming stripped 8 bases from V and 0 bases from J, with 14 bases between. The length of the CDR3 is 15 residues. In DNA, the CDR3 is TGTGCCAGCGGTCTGGGGGCAAGCTCTGGAAACACCATATATTTT. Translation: CASGLGASSGNTIYF.